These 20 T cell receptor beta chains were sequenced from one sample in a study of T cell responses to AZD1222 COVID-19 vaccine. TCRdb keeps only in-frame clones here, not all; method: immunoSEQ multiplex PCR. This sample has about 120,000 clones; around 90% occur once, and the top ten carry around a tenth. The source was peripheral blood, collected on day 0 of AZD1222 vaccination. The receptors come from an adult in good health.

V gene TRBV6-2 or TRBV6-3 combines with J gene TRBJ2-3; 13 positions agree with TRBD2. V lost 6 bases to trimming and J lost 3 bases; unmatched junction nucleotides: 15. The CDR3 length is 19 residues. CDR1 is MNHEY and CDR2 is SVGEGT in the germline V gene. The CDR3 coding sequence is TGTGCCAGCAGCCCTCGGACTAGCGGGAGAGGCGCGACGACAGATACGCAGTATTTT. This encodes CASSPRTSGRGATTDTQYF.

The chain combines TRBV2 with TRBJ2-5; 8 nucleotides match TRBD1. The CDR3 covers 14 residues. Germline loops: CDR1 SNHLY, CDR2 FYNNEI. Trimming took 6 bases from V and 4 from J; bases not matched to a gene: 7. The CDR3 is CASRTGVVTETQYF. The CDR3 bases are TGTGCCAGCAGGACAGGGGTTGTTACAGAGACCCAGTACTTC.

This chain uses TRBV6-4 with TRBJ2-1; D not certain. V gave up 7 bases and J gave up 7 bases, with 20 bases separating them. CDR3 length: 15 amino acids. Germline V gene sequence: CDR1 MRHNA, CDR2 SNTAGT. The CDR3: CASNHRGLGVNEQFF. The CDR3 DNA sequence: TGTGCCAGCAACCACCGAGGTCTAGGTGTGAATGAGCAGTTCTTC.

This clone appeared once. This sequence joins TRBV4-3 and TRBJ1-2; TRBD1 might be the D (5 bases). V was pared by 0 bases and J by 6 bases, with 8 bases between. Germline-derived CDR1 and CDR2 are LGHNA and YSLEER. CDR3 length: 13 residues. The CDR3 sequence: CASSQDRGDGYTF. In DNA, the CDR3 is TGCGCCAGCAGCCAAGATAGAGGGGATGGCTACACCTTC.

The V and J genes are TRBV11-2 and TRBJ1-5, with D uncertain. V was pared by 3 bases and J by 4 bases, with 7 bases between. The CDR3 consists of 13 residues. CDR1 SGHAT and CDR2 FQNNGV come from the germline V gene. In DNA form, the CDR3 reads TGTGCCAGCAGCTTCCATACGAATCAGCCCCAGCATTTT. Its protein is CASSFHTNQPQHF.

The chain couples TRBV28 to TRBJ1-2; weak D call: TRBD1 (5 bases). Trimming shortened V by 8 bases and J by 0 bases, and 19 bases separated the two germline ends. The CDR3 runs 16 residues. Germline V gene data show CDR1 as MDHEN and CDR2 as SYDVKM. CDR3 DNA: TGTGCCAGCTTGAATGTGGTGGGGGGAACTAACTATGGCTACACCTTC. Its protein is CASLNVVGGTNYGYTF.

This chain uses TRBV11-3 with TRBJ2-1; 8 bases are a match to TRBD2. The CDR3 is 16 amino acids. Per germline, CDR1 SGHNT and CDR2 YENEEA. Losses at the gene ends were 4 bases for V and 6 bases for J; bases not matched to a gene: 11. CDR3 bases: TGTGCCAGCAGCTCCCGTAGCGGGAATTTGGTCAATGAGCAGTTCTTC. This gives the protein CASSSRSGNLVNEQFF.

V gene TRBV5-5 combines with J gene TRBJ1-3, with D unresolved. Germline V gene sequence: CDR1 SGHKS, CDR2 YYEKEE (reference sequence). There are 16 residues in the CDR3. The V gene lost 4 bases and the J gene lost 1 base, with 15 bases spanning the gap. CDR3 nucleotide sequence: TGTGCCAGCAGCCCGACCTCCCAGTTGTCTGGAAACACCATATATTTT. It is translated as CASSPTSQLSGNTIYF.

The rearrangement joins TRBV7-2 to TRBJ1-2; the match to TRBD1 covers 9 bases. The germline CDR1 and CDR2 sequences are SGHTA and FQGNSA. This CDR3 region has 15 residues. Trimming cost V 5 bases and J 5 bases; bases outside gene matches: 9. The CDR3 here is CASSHGTGSVYGYTF. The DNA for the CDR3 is TGTGCCAGCAGCCACGGGACAGGGTCCGTTTATGGCTACACCTTC.

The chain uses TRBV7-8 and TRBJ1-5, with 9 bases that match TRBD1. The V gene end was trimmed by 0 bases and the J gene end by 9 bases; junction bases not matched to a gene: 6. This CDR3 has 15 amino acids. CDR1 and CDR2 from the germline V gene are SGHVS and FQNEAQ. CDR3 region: CASSLADRGLWPQHF. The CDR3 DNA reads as TGTGCCAGCAGCTTAGCGGACAGGGGCCTTTGGCCCCAGCATTTT.

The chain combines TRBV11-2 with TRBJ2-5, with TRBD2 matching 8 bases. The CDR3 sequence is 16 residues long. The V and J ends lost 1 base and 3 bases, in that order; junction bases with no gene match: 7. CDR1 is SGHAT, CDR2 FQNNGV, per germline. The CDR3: CASSLGTLAGKETQYF. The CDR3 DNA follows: TGTGCCAGCAGCTTAGGAACTTTAGCGGGGAAAGAGACCCAGTACTTC.

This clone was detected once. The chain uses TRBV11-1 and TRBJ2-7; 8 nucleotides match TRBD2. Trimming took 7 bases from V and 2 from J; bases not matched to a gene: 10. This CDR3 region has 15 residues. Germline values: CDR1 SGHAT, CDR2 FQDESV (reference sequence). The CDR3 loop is CASTSRGVGPYEQYF. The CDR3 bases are TGTGCCAGCACCTCGCGGGGGGTGGGCCCCTACGAGCAGTACTTC. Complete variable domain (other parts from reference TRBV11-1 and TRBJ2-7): EAEVAQSPRYKITEKSQAVAFWCDPISGHATLYWYRQILGQGPELLVQFQDESVVDDSQLPKDRFSAERLKGVDSTLKIQPAELGDSAMYLCASTSRGVGPYEQYFGPGTRLTVT.

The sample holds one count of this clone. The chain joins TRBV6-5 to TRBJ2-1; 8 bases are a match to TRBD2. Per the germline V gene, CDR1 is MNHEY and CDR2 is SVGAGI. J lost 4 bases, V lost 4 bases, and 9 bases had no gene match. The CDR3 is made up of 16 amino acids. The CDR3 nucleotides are TGTGCCAGCAGTTCCCCGCTAGCGGGCCATTACAATGAGCAGTTCTTC. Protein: CASSSPLAGHYNEQFF.

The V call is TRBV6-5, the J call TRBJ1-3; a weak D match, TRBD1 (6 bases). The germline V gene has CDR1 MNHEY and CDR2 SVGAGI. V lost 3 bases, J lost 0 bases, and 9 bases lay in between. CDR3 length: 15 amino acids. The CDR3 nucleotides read TGTGCCAGCAGTTATTTGGACAGCTCTGGAAACACCATATATTTT. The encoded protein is CASSYLDSSGNTIYF.

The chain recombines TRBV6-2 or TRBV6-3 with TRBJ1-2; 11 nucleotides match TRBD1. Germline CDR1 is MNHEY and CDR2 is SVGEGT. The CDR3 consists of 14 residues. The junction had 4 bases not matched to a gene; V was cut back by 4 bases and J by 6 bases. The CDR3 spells CASSFGQGANGYTF. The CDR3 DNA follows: TGTGCCAGCAGTTTCGGACAGGGGGCAAATGGCTACACCTTC.

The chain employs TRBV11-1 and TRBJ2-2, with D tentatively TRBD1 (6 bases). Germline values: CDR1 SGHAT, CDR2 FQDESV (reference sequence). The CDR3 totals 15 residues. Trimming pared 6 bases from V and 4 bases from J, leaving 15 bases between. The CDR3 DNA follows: TGTGCCAGCAGTTCCTGGGACACTAGCACCGGGGAGCTGTTTTTT. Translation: CASSSWDTSTGELFF.

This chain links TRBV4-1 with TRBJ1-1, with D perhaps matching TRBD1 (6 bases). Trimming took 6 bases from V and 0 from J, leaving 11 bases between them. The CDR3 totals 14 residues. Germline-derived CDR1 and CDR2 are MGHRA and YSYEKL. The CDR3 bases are TGCGCCAGCAGTCGGACAGACATGAACACTGAAGCTTTCTTT. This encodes CASSRTDMNTEAFF.

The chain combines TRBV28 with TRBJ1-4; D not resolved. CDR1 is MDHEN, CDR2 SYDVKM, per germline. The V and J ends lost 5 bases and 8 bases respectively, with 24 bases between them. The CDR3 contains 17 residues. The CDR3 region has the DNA TGTGCCAGCAGTCCCCTCGGGAACCAGGCGGGTTGGGAAAAACTGTTTTTT. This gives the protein CASSPLGNQAGWEKLFF.

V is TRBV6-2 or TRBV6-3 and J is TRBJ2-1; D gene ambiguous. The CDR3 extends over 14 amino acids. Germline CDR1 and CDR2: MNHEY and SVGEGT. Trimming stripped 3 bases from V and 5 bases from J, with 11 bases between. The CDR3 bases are TGTGCCAGCAGTTATGCCTCTAGGAACAATGAGCAGTTCTTC. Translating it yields CASSYASRNNEQFF.

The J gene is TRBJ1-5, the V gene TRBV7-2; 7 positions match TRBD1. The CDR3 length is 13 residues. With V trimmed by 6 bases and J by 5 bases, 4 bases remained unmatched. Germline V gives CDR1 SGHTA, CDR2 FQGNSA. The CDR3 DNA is TGTGCCAGCAGGACAGGGTCCGATCAGCCCCAGCATTTT. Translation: CASRTGSDQPQHF. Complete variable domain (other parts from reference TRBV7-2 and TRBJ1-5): GAGVSQSPSNKVTEKGKDVELRCDPISGHTALYWYRQSLGQGLEFLIYFQGNSAPDKSGLPSDRFSAERTGGSVSTLTIQRTQQEDSAVYLCASRTGSDQPQHFGDGTRLSIL.